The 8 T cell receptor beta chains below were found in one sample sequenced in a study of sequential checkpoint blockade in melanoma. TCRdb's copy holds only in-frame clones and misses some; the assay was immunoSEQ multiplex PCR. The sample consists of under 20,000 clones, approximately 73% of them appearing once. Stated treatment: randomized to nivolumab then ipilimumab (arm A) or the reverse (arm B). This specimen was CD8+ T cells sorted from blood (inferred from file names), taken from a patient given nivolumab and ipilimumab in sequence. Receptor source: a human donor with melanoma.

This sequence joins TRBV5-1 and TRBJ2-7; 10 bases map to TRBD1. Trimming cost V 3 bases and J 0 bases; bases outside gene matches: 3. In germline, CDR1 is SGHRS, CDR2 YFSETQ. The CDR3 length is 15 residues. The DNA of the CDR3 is TGCGCCAGCAGCTCCGGGACAGGGGCCTCCTACGAGCAGTACTTC. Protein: CASSSGTGASYEQYF. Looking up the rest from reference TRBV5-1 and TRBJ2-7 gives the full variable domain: KAGVTQTPRYLIKTRGQQVTLSCSPISGHRSVSWYQQTPGQGLQFLFEYFSETQRNKGNFPGRFSGRQFSNSRSEMNVSTLELGDSALYLCASSSGTGASYEQYFGPGTRLTVT.

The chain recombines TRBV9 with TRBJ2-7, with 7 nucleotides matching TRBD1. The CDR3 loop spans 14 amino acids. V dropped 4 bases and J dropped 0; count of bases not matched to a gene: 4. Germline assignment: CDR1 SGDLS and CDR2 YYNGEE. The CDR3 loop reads CASSPTGSSYEQYF. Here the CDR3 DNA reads TGTGCCAGCAGCCCGACAGGGAGCTCCTACGAGCAGTACTTC. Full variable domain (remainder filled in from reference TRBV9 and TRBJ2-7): DSGVTQTPKHLITATGQRVTLRCSPRSGDLSVYWYQQSLDQGLQFLIQYYNGEERAKGNILERFSAQQFPDLHSELNLSSLELGDSALYFCASSPTGSSYEQYFGPGTRLTVT.

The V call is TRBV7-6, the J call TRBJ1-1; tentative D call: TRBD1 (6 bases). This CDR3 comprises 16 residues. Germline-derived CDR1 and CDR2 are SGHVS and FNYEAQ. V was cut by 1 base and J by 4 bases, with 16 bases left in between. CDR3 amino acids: CASSLGGQGSGTEAFF. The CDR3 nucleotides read TGTGCCAGCAGCTTAGGTGGGCAGGGGTCGGGCACTGAAGCTTTCTTT.

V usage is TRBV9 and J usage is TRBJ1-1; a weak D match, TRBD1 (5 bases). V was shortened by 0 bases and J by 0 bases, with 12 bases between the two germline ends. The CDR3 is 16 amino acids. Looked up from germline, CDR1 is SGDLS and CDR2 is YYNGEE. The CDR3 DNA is TGTGCCAGCAGCGTAGCCCCAGGGAGGGTGAACACTGAAGCTTTCTTT. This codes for CASSVAPGRVNTEAFF.

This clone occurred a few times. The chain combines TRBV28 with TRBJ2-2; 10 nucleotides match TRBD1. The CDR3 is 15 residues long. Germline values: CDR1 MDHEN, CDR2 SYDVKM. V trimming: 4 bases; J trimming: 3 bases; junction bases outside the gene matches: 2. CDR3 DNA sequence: TGTGCCAGCAGTTCCGGACAGGGGGACACCGGGGAGCTGTTTTTT. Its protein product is CASSSGQGDTGELFF.

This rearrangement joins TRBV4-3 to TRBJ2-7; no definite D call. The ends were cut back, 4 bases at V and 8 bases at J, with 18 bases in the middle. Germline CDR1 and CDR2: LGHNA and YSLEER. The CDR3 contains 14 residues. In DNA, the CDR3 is TGCGCCAGCAGCCCCTATGTATCCCACCCCCAGCAGTACTTC. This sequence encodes CASSPYVSHPQQYF.

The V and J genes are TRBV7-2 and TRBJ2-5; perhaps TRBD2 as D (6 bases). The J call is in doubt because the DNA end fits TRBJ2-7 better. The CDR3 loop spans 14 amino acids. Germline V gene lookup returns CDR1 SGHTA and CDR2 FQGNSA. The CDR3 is CASSLAVGGDEQYF. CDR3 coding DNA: TGTGCCAGCAGCTTAGCGGTAGGCGGGGACGAGCAGTACTTC.

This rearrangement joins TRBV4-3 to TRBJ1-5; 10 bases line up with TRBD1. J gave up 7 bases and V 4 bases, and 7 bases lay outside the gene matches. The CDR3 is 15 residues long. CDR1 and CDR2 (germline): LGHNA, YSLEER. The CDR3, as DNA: TGCGCCAGCAGCCCTGGACAGGGGGTGGTCCAGCCCCAGCATTTT. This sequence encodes CASSPGQGVVQPQHF.